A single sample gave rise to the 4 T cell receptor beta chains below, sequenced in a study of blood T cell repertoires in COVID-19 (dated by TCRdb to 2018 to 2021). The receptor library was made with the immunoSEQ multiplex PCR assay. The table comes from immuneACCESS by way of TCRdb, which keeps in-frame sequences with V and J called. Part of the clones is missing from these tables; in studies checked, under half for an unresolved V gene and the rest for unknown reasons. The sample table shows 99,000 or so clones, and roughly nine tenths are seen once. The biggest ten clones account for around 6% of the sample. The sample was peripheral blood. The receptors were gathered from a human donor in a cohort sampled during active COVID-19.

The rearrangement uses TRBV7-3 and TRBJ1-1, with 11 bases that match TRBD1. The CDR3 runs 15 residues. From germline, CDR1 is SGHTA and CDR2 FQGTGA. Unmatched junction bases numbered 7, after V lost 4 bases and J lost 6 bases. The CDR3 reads CASSSTGQGGAEAFF. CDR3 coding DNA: TGTGCCAGCAGCTCGACGGGACAGGGGGGAGCTGAAGCTTTCTTT.

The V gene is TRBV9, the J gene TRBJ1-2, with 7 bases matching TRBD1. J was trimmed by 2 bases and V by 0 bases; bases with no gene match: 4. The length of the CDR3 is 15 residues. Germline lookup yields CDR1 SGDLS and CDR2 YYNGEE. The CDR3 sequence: CASSVAPGQNYGYTF. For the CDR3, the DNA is TGTGCCAGCAGCGTAGCCCCGGGACAGAACTATGGCTACACCTTC.

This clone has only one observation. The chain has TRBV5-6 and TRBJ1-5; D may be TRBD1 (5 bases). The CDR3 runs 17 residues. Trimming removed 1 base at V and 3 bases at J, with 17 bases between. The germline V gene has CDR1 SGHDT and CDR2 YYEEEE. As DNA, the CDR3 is TGTGCCAGCAGCTTGCTGGGGGGAGGAGAGACCAATCAGCCCCAGCATTTT. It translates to CASSLLGGGETNQPQHF.

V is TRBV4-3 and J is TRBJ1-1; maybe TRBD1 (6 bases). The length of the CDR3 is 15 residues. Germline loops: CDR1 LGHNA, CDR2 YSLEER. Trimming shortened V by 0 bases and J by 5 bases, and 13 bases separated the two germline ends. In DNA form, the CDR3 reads TGCGCCAGCAGCCAAGATGCAGGGGTGACTACTGAAGCTTTCTTT. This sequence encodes CASSQDAGVTTEAFF.